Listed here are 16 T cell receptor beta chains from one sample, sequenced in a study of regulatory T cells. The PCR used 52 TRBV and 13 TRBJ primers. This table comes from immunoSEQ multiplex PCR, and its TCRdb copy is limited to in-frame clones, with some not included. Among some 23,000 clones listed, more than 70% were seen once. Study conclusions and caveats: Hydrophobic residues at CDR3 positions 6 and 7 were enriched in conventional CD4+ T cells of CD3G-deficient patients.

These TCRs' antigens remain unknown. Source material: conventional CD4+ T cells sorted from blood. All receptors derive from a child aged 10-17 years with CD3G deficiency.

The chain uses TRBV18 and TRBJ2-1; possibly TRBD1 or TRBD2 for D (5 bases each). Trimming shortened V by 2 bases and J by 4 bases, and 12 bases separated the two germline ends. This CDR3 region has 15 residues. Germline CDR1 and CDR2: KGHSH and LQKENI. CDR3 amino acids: CASSPRSGPYNEQFF. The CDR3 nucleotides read TGTGCCAGCTCACCAAGGTCGGGACCGTACAATGAGCAGTTCTTC. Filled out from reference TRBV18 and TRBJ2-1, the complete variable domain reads NAGVMQNPRHLVRRRGQEARLRCSPMKGHSHVYWYRQLPEEGLKFMVYLQKENIIDESGMPKERFSAEFPKEGPSILRIQQVVRGDSAAYFCASSPRSGPYNEQFFGPGTRLTVL.

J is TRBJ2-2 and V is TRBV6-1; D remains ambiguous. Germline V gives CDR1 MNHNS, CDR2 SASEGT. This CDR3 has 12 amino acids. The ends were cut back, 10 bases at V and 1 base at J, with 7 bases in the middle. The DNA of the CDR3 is TGTGCCACCAACAGGAACACCGGGGAGCTGTTTTTT. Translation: CATNRNTGELFF.

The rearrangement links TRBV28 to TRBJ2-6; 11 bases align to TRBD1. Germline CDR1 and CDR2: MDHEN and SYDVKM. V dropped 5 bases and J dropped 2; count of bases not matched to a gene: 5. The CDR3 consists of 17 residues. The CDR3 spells CASSTWTGGAGANVLTF. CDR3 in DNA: TGTGCCAGCAGTACCTGGACAGGGGGCGCTGGGGCCAACGTCCTGACTTTC. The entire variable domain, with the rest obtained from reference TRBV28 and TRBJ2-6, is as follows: DVKVTQSSRYLVKRTGEKVFLECVQDMDHENMFWYRQDPGLGLRLIYFSYDVKMKEKGDIPEGYSVSREKKERFSLILESASTNQTSMYLCASSTWTGGAGANVLTFGAGSRLTVL.

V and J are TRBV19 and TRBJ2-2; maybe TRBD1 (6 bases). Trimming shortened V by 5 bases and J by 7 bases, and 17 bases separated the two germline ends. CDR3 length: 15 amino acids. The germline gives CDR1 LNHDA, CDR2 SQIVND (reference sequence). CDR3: CASSPNIQGLGELFF. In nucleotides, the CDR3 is TGTGCCAGTAGTCCCAATATTCAGGGGCTCGGGGAGCTGTTTTTT. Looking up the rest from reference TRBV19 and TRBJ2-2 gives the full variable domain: DGGITQSPKYLFRKEGQNVTLSCEQNLNHDAMYWYRQDPGQGLRLIYYSQIVNDFQKGDIAEGYSVSREKKESFPLTVTSAQKNPTAFYLCASSPNIQGLGELFFGEGSRLTVL.

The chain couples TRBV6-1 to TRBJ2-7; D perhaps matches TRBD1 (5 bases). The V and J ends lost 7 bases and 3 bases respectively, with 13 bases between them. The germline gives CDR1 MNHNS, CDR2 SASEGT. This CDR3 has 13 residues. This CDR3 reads CASNGARGYEQYF. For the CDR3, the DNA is TGTGCCAGCAATGGGGCTAGGGGCTACGAGCAGTACTTC.

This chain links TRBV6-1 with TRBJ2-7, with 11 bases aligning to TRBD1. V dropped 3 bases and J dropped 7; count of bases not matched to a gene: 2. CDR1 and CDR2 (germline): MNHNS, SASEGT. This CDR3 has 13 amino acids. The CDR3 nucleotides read TGTGCCAGCAGTGAGGACAGGGGGCTTGAGCAGTACTTC. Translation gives CASSEDRGLEQYF.

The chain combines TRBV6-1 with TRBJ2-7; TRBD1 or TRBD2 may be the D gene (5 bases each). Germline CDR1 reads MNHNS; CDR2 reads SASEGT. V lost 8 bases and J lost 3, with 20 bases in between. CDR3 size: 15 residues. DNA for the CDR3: TGTGCCAGCCGGACTTTCAGGGCCGGGGACTACGAGCAGTACTTC. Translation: CASRTFRAGDYEQYF.

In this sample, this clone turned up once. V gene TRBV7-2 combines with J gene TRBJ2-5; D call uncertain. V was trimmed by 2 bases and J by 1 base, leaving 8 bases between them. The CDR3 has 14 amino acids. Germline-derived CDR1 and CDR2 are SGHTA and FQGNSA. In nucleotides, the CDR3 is TGTGCCAGCAGCTTAAAACTGAGCCAAGAGACCCAGTACTTC. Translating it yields CASSLKLSQETQYF.

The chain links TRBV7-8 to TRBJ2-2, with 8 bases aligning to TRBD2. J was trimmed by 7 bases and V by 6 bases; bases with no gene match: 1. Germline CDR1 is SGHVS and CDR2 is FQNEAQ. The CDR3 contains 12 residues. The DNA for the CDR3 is TGTGCCAGCAGGACTAGCGTCGGGGAGCTGTTTTTT. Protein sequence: CASRTSVGELFF. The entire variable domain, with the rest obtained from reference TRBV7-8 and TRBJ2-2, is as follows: GAGVSQSPRYKVAKRGQDVALRCDPISGHVSLFWYQQALGQGPEFLTYFQNEAQLDKSGLPSDRFFAERPEGSVSTLKIQRTQQEDSAVYLCASRTSVGELFFGEGSRLTVL.

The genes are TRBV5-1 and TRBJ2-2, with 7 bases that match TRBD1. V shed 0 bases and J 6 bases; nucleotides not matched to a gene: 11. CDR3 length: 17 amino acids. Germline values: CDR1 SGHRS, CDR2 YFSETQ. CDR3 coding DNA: TGCGCCAGCAGCTTGGCCTGGGGACAGAGCACGGCCGGGGAGCTGTTTTTT. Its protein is CASSLAWGQSTAGELFF.

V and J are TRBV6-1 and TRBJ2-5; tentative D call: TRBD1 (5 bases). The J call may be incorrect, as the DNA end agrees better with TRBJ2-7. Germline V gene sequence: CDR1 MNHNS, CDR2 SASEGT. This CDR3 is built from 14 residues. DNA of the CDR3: TGTGCCAGCATGCGAGAGGACATAGCCTACGAGCAGTACTTC. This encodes CASMREDIAYEQYF.

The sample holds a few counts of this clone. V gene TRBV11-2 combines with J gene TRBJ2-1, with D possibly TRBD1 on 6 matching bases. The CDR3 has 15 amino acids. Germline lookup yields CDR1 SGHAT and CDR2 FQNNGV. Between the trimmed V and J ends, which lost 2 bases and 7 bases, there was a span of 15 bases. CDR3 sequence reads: CASSLKAGRGNEQFF. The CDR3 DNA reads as TGTGCCAGCAGCTTAAAGGCGGGTAGGGGGAATGAGCAGTTCTTC.

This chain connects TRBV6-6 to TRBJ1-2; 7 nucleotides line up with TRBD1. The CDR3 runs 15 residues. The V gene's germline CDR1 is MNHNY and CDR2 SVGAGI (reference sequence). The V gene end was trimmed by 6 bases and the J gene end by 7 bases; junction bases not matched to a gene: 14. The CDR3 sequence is CASSPTGLAGGGYTF. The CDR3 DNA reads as TGTGCCAGCAGCCCGACAGGCCTAGCAGGGGGTGGCTACACCTTC.

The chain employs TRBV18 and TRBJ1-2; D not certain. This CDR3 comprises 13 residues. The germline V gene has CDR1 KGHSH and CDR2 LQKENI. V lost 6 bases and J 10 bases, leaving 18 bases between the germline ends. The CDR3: CASSEGPSFPYTF. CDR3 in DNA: TGTGCCAGCTCCGAGGGTCCGTCGTTCCCCTACACCTTC.

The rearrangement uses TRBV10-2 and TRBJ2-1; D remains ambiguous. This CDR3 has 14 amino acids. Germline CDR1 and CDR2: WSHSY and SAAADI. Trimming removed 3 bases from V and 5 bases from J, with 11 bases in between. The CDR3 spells CASSDVSGDNEQFF. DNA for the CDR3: TGCGCCAGCAGTGATGTATCCGGAGACAATGAGCAGTTCTTC.

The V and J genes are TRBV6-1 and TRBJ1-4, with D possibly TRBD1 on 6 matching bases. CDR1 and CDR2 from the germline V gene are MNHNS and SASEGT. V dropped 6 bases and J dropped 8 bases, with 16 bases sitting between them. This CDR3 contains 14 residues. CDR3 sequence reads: CASRLGGASEKLFF. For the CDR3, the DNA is TGTGCCAGCAGGCTCGGGGGGGCGTCCGAAAAACTGTTTTTT.